Below are 9 T cell receptor beta chains sequenced from a single sample in a study of blood T cell repertoires in COVID-19. Profiled with immunoSEQ multiplex PCR; TCRdb holds only in-frame clones, not every one. The sample contains about 54,000 clones, 90% to 95% of which appear only once. What was sequenced was peripheral blood. The source is a woman in her fifties or sixties with active or convalescent COVID-19.

V gene TRBV6-1 combines with J gene TRBJ2-5; D is possibly TRBD1 (6 bases). The V and J ends lost 1 base and 2 bases respectively, with 14 bases between them. This CDR3 has 16 amino acids. Germline assignment: CDR1 MNHNS and CDR2 SASEGT. CDR3 DNA sequence: TGTGCCAGCAGTGAAGGGCTGGGGGCGAGACAAGAGACCCAGTACTTC. Protein sequence: CASSEGLGARQETQYF.

The sample holds one count of this clone. The rearrangement links TRBV10-3 to TRBJ2-7, with a possible D match to TRBD2 (5 bases). V was cut by 0 bases and J by 2 bases, with 11 bases left in between. The CDR3 length is 15 residues. Germline-derived CDR1 and CDR2 are ENHRY and SYGVKD. The CDR3 is CAISESPSGTYEQYF. The CDR3 nucleotides read TGTGCCATCAGTGAGTCGCCCAGCGGAACCTACGAGCAGTACTTC.

The chain combines TRBV19 with TRBJ1-5, with a tentative D call TRBD1 (6 bases). The V gene lost 3 bases and the J gene lost 2 bases, with 17 bases spanning the gap. There are 17 residues in the CDR3. Per germline, CDR1 LNHDA and CDR2 SQIVND (reference sequence). In nucleotides, the CDR3 is TGTGCCAGTAGTATTGGCTGGACAGTTTCGGGCAATCAGCCCCAGCATTTT. It codes for CASSIGWTVSGNQPQHF.

This rearrangement joins TRBV6-5 to TRBJ2-4, with D possibly TRBD1 on 8 matching bases. The CDR3 length is 13 residues. Germline assignment: CDR1 MNHEY and CDR2 SVGAGI. The V and J ends lost 9 bases and 8 bases respectively, with 17 bases between them. The DNA for the CDR3 is TGTGCCAGTCGTGGACAGGGAGGGGACATTCAGTACTTC. Residues: CASRGQGGDIQYF.

This clone was picked up a small number of times. This rearrangement joins TRBV15 to TRBJ2-7; D is unresolved. Looked up from germline, CDR1 is LNHNV and CDR2 is YYDKDF (reference sequence). This CDR3 is built from 14 residues. Deletions cut 1 base from V and 3 bases from J, with 10 bases between. The CDR3 nucleotides read TGTGCCACCAGCAGAGGGAGTGGCTTCTACGAGCAGTACTTC. Translation gives CATSRGSGFYEQYF. The variable domain in full, with the rest retrieved from reference TRBV15 and TRBJ2-7, is DAMVIQNPRYQVTQFGKPVTLSCSQTLNHNVMYWYQQKSSQAPKLLFHYYDKDFNNEADTPDNFQSRRPNTSFCFLDIRSPGLGDTAMYLCATSRGSGFYEQYFGPGTRLTVT.

The chain recombines TRBV18 with TRBJ2-7; TRBD1 might be the D (6 bases). Germline-derived CDR1 and CDR2 are KGHSH and LQKENI. The V gene lost 6 bases and the J gene lost 4 bases, with 19 bases spanning the gap. The CDR3 has 15 amino acids. CDR3 protein: CASSPAGAKGYEQYF. CDR3 nucleotides: TGTGCCAGCTCGCCTGCAGGGGCGAAGGGATACGAGCAGTACTTC.

V is TRBV20-1 and J is TRBJ2-2; possible D gene TRBD2, 5 bases. V shed 4 bases and J shed 2 bases, with 14 bases lying between them. The V gene's germline CDR1 is DFQATT and CDR2 SNEGSKA (reference sequence). CDR3 size: 15 residues. This CDR3 reads CSANEGRVNTGELFF. The CDR3 region has the DNA TGCAGTGCTAATGAGGGCCGAGTAAACACCGGGGAGCTGTTTTTT.

This rearrangement joins TRBV7-2 to TRBJ2-5, with D unclear. CDR3 length equals 16 residues. Looked up from germline, CDR1 is SGHTA and CDR2 is FQGNSA. V lost 1 base and J 2 bases, leaving 14 bases between the germline ends. The CDR3 protein is CASSLDRDSPQETQYF. CDR3 nucleotide sequence: TGTGCCAGCAGCTTAGATCGTGACTCCCCACAAGAGACCCAGTACTTC.

V and J are TRBV7-2 and TRBJ2-1, with TRBD2 as a possible D gene (5 bases). The CDR3 loop spans 15 amino acids. V was clipped by 4 bases and J by 0 bases, with 10 bases between them. Germline V gene lookup returns CDR1 SGHTA and CDR2 FQGNSA. The CDR3 here is CASSSDSSSYNEQFF. For the CDR3, the DNA is TGTGCCAGCAGCTCGGACTCGAGCTCCTACAATGAGCAGTTCTTC.